This passage covers 13 T cell receptor beta chains from one sample sequenced in a study of EBV T-cell therapy then PD-1 blockade in nasopharyngeal carcinoma. Treatment of the sample: AdE1-LMPpoly-expanded autologous EBV-specific T-cell therapy followed by anti-PD-1 nivolumab. TCRdb's copy holds only in-frame clones and misses some; the assay was immunoSEQ multiplex PCR. The table lists 20,000 to 25,000 clones, approximately 87% of them singletons. The antigens for these receptors are not known. The sample consisted of CD8+ T cells from blood, taken at roughly day 61 from a patient whose treatment included autologous EBV-specific T cells and nivolumab. These receptors were collected from a man between 35 and 55 years old with nasopharyngeal carcinoma.

The chain carries TRBV9 and TRBJ2-1; 9 bases line up with TRBD1. Germline values: CDR1 SGDLS, CDR2 YYNGEE. The CDR3 contains 13 residues. The J segment lost 10 bases and the V segment lost 3 bases, leaving 5 bases of the junction unmatched. For the CDR3, the DNA is TGTGCCAGCAGCGCCCGACAGGGGGTGGAGCAGTTCTTC. As protein: CASSARQGVEQFF.

The chain uses TRBV10-2 and TRBJ2-5; a weak D match, TRBD2 (6 bases). Trimming removed 1 base at V and 5 bases at J, with 8 bases between. The CDR3 has 13 amino acids. Germline V gene data show CDR1 as WSHSY and CDR2 as SAAADI. CDR3 sequence (DNA): TGCGCCAGCAGTGAGTGGGGAGGCGAGACCCAGTACTTC. Translated: CASSEWGGETQYF.

The V gene is TRBV7-8, the J gene TRBJ2-1, with D possibly TRBD2 on 6 matching bases. Germline CDR1 is SGHVS and CDR2 is FQNEAQ. The ends were cut back, 4 bases at V and 7 bases at J, with 17 bases in the middle. The CDR3 has 15 residues. The DNA for the CDR3 is TGTGCCAGCAGCTCCTACCGGACCGGGGGAAATGAGCAGTTCTTC. This translates into CASSSYRTGGNEQFF.

To note about this clone: The sample has other DNA sequences that encode this CDR3 too. The rearrangement links TRBV6-4 to TRBJ2-3, with 13 bases identical to TRBD2. The CDR3 contains 15 residues. V was pared by 4 bases and J by 4 bases, with 2 bases of the junction left unmatched. The germline CDR1 and CDR2 sequences are MRHNA and SNTAGT. CDR3 bases: TGTGCCAGCAGTGGGACTAGCGGGGGCGCAGATACGCAGTATTTT. This encodes CASSGTSGGADTQYF.

V usage is TRBV6-5 and J usage is TRBJ2-1; no clear D. This CDR3 region has 14 residues. V dropped 7 bases and J dropped 5 bases, with 15 bases sitting between them. Germline values: CDR1 MNHEY, CDR2 SVGAGI. The CDR3 protein is CASKVTGPNNEQFF. The CDR3 DNA is TGTGCCAGCAAGGTGACCGGGCCAAACAATGAGCAGTTCTTC.

V is TRBV9 and J is TRBJ2-3; TRBD1 or TRBD2 may be the D gene (5 bases each). CDR1 is SGDLS, CDR2 YYNGEE, per germline. V was pared by 8 bases and J by 2 bases, with 9 bases between. CDR3 length: 12 amino acids. CDR3: CASGGYTDTQYF. In DNA form, the CDR3 reads TGTGCCAGTGGGGGTTACACAGATACGCAGTATTTT.

The chain is built from TRBV12-3 or TRBV12-4 and TRBJ2-5; unclear D gene. Trimming pared 2 bases from V and 4 bases from J, leaving 8 bases between. The CDR3 length is 13 residues. CDR3 in DNA: TGTGCCAGCAGTTTAAGACACGGAGAGACCCAGTACTTC. It is translated as CASSLRHGETQYF.

This CDR3 reads CASSIMGHSRFQETQYF. The CDR3 nucleotides read TGTGCCAGTAGTATAATGGGGCATTCACGGTTCCAAGAGACCCAGTACTTC. This chain joins TRBV19 and TRBJ2-5; tentatively, D is TRBD1 (5 bases). Germline V gene data show CDR1 as LNHDA and CDR2 as SQIVND (reference sequence). This CDR3 comprises 17 residues. V shed 2 bases and J shed 1 base, with 17 bases lying between them. The full variable domain, with the rest looked up from reference TRBV19 and TRBJ2-5, is DGGITQSPKYLFRKEGQNVTLSCEQNLNHDAMYWYRQDPGQGLRLIYYSQIVNDFQKGDIAEGYSVSREKKESFPLTVTSAQKNPTAFYLCASSIMGHSRFQETQYFGPGTRLLVL.

V gene TRBV27 combines with J gene TRBJ1-5, with unresolved D. CDR3 length: 15 residues. V lost 2 bases to trimming and J lost 3 bases, with 11 bases between them. Looked up from germline, CDR1 is MNHEY and CDR2 is SMNVEV (reference sequence). The CDR3 DNA sequence: TGTGCCAGCAGTTTAGGAGGAGGGTTCAATCAGCCCCAGCATTTT. This sequence encodes CASSLGGGFNQPQHF.

The DNA for the CDR3 is TGCAGTGCTAGTGACAGGCTAACTGAAGCTTTCTTT. Protein: CSASDRLTEAFF. The V gene is TRBV20-1, the J gene TRBJ1-1; a weak D match, TRBD1 (6 bases). The germline gives CDR1 DFQATT, CDR2 SNEGSKA (reference sequence). The CDR3 is 12 residues long. Trimming removed 3 bases at V and 5 bases at J, with 10 bases between.

V usage is TRBV2 and J usage is TRBJ2-3; 12 nucleotides match TRBD1. The V segment lost 6 bases and the J segment 7 bases; nucleotides outside the gene matches: 8. Per the germline V gene, CDR1 is SNHLY and CDR2 is FYNNEI. This CDR3 spans 15 amino acids. The CDR3 region is CASRVRDRGLHTQYF. The CDR3, as DNA: TGTGCCAGCAGGGTCCGGGACAGGGGGCTACATACGCAGTATTTT. Together with reference TRBV2 and TRBJ2-3, the CDR3 gives the full variable domain: EPEVTQTPSHQVTQMGQEVILRCVPISNHLYFYWYRQILGQKVEFLVSFYNNEISEKSEIFDDQFSVERPDGSNFTLKIRSTKLEDSAMYFCASRVRDRGLHTQYFGPGTRLTVL.

This chain links TRBV5-5 with TRBJ1-3; a possible D gene is TRBD1 (5 bases). V lost 0 bases, J lost 2 bases, and 12 bases lay in between. This CDR3 region has 16 residues. Germline values: CDR1 SGHKS, CDR2 YYEKEE (reference sequence). The CDR3 here is CASSLVRASTGNTIYF. CDR3 nucleotides: TGTGCCAGCAGCTTGGTCAGGGCGTCCACTGGAAACACCATATATTTT.

The J gene is TRBJ1-1, the V gene TRBV16, with 9 positions matching TRBD1. CDR1 KGHSY and CDR2 FQNENV come from the germline V gene. V was clipped by 5 bases and J by 7 bases; unmatched bases: 8. The CDR3 length is 14 residues. The CDR3 DNA follows: TGTGCCAGCAGCTCTACCGGGACAGGGATTGAAGCTTTCTTT. Residues: CASSSTGTGIEAFF. The whole variable domain, filled in from reference TRBV16 and TRBJ1-1, reads GEEVAQTPKHLVRGEGQKAKLYCAPIKGHSYVFWYQQVLKNEFKFLISFQNENVFDETGMPKERFSAKCLPNSPCSLEIQATKLEDSAVYFCASSSTGTGIEAFFGQGTRLTVV.